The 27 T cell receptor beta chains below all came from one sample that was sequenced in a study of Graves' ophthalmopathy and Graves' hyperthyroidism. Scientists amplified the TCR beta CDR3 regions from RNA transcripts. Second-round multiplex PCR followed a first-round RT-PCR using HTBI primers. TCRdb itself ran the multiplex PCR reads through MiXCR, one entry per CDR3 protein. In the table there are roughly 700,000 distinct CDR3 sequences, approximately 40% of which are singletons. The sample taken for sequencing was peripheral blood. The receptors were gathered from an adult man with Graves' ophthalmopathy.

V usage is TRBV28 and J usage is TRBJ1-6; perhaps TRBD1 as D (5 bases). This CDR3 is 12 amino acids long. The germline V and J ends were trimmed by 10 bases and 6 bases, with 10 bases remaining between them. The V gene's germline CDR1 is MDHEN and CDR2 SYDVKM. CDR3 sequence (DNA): TGTGCCACCCTTGACAGTAATTCACCCCTCCACTTT. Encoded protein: CATLDSNSPLHF. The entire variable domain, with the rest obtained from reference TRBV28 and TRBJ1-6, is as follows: DVKVTQSSRYLVKRTGEKVFLECVQDMDHENMFWYRQDPGLGLRLIYFSYDVKMKEKGDIPEGYSVSREKKERFSLILESASTNQTSMYLCATLDSNSPLHFGNGTRLTVT.

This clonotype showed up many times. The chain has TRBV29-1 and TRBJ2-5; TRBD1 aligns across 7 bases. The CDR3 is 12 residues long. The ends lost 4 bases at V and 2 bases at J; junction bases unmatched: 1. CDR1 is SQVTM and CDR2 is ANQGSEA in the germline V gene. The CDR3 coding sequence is TGCAGCGTTGGGGACAGACAAGAGACCCAGTACTTC. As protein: CSVGDRQETQYF.

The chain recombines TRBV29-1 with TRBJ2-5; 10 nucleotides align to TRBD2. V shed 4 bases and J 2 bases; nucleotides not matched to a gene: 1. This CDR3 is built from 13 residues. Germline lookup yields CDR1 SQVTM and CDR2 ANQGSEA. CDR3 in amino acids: CSVGLAGQETQYF. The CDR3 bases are TGCAGCGTTGGACTAGCGGGTCAAGAGACCCAGTACTTC. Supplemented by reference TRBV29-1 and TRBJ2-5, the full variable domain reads SAVISQKPSRDICQRGTSLTIQCQVDSQVTMMFWYRQQPGQSLTLIATANQGSEATYESGFVIDKFPISRPNLTFSTLTVSNMSPEDSSIYLCSVGLAGQETQYFGPGTRLLVL.

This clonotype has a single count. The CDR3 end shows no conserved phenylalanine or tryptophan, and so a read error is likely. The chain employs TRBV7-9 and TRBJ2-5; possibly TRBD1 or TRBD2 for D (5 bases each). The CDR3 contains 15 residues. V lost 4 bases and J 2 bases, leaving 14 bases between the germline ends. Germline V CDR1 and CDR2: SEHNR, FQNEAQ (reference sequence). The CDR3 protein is CASSSTKRGQETQYV. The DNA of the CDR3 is TGTGCCAGCAGCTCGACTAAAAGGGGTCAAGAGACCCAGTACGTC.

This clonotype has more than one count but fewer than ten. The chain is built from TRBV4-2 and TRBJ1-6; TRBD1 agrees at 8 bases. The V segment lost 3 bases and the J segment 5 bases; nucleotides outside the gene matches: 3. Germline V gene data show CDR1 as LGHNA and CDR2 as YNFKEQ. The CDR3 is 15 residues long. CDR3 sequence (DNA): TGTGCCAGCAGCCATGAGGACAGGGATAATTCACCCCTCCACTTT. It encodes CASSHEDRDNSPLHF.

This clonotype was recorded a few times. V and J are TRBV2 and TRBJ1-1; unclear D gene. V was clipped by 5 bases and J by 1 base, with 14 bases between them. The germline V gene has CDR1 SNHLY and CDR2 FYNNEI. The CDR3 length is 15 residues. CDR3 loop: CASSSRRGGNTEAFF. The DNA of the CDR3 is TGTGCCAGCAGTTCCCGCCGGGGAGGGAACACTGAAGCTTTCTTT.

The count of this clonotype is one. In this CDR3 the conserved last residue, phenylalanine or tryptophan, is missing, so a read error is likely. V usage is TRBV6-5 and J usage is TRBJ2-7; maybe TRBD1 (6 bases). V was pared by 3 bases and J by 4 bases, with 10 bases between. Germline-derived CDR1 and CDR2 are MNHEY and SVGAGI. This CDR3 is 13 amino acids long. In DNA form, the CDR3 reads TGTGCCAGCAGTTATCCGGACAGTTACGAGCAGTACTGC. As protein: CASSYPDSYEQYC.

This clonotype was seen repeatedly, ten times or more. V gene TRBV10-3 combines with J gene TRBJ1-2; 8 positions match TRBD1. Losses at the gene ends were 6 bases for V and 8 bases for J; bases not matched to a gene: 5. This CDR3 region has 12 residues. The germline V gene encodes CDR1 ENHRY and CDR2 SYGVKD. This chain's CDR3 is CAIRGTGSGYTF. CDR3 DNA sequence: TGTGCCATCAGAGGGACAGGAAGCGGCTACACCTTC.

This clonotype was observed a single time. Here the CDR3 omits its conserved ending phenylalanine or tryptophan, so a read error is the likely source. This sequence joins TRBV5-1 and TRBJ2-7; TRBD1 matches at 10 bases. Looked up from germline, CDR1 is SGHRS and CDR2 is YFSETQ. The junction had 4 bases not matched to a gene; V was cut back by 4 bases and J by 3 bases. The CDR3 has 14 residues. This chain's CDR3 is CASSPGDRGYEQYS. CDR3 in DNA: TGCGCCAGCAGCCCGGGGGACAGGGGCTACGAGCAGTACTCC.

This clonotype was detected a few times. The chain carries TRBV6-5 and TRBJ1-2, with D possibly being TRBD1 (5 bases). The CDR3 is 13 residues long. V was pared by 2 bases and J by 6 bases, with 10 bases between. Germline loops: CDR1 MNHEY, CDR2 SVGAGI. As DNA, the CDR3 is TGTGCCAGCAGTTACGGGGACTTCGATGGCTACACCTTC. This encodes CASSYGDFDGYTF.

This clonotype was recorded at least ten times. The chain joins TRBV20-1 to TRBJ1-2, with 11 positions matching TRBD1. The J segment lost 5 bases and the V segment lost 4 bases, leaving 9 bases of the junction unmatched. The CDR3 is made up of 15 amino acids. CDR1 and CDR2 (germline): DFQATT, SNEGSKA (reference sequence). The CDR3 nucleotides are TGCAGTGCTACGCCCGGGACAGGGGGACGGTATGGCTACACCTTC. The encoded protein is CSATPGTGGRYGYTF.

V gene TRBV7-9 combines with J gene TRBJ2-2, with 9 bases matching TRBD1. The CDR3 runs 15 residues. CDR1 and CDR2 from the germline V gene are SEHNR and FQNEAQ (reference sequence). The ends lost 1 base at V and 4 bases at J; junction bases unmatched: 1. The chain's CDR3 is CASSLEGQGTGELFF. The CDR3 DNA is TGTGCCAGCAGCTTAGAGGGACAGGGCACCGGGGAGCTGTTTTTT.

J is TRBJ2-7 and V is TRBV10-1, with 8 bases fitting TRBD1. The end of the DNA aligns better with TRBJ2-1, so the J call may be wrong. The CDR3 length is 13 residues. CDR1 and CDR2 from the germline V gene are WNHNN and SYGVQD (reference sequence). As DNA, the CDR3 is TGCGCCAGCACCCCGGACAGGGACAATGAGCAGTTCTTC. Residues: CASTPDRDNEQFF.

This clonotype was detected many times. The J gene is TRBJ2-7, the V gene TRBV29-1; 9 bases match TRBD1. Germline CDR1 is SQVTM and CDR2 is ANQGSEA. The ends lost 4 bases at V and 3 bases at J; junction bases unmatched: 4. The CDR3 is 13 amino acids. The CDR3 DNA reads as TGCAGCGTTGTAGGGACAGGGTTCTACGAGCAGTACTTC. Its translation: CSVVGTGFYEQYF.

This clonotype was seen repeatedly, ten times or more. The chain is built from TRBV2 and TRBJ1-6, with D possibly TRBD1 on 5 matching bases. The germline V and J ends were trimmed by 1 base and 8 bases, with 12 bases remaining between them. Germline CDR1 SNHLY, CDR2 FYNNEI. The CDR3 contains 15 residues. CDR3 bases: TGTGCCAGCAGTGAAGACAGGCTGGGCTATTCACCCCTCCACTTT. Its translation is CASSEDRLGYSPLHF.

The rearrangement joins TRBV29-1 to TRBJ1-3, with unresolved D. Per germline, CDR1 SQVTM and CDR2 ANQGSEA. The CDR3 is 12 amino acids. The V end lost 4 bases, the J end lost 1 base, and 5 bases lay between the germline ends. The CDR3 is CSVGLSGNTIYF. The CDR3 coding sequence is TGCAGCGTTGGACTGTCTGGAAACACCATATATTTT.

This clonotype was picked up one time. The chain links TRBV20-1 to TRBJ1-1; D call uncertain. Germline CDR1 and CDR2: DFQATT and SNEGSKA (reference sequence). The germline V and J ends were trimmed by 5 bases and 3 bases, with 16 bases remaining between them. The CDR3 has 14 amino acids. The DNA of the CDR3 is TGCAGTGCTCAGAGAGGGCGAGTCGACACTGAAGCTTTCTTT. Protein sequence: CSAQRGRVDTEAFF.

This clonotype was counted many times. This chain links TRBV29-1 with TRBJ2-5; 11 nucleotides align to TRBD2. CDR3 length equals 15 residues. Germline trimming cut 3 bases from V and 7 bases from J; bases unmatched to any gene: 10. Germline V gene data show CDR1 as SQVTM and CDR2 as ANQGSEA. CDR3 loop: CSVEGLADPIGTQYF. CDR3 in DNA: TGCAGCGTTGAGGGACTAGCGGACCCCATTGGGACCCAGTACTTC.

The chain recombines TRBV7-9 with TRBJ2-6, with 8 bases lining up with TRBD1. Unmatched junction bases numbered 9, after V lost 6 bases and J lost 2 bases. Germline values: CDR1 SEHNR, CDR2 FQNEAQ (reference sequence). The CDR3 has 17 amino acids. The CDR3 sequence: CASSSDRGIAGANVLTF. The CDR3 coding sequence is TGTGCCAGCAGTTCCGACAGGGGTATTGCTGGGGCCAACGTCCTGACTTTC.

This CDR3 reads CATSSPGQGMIGAFF. CDR3 DNA: TGTGCCACCAGCAGCCCCGGACAGGGGATGATCGGAGCTTTCTTT. This chain connects TRBV15 to TRBJ1-1, with 9 bases identical to TRBD1. Trimming took 3 bases from V and 10 from J; bases not matched to a gene: 12. The germline V gene has CDR1 LNHNV and CDR2 YYDKDF (reference sequence). The CDR3 is 15 amino acids.

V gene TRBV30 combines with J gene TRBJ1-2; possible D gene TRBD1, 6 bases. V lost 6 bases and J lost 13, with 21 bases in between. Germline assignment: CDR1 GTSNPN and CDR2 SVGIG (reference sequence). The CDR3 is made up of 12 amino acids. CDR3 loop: CACTPDRRWGTF. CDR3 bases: TGTGCCTGCACCCCCGACAGGAGGTGGGGCACCTTC.

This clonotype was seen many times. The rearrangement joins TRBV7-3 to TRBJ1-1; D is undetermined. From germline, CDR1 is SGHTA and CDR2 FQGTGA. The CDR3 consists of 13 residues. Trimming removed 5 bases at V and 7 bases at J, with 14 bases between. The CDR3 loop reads CASSPLHGDEAFF. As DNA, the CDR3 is TGTGCCAGCAGCCCCCTTCACGGAGATGAAGCTTTCTTT.

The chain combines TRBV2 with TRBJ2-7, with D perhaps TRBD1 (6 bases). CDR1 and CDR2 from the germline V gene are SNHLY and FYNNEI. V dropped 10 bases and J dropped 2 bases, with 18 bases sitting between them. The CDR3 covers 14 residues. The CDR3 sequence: CATWRTASPYEQYF. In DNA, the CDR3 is TGTGCCACCTGGAGGACAGCGAGTCCCTACGAGCAGTACTTC.

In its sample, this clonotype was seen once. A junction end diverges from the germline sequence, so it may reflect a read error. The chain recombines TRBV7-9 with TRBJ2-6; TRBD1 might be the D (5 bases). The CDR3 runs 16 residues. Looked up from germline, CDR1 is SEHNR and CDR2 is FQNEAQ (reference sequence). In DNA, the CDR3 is TGTGCCAGCAGCCCCAGGAAGAGCTCTGGGGCCGACGTCCTGACTTTC. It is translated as CASSPRKSSGADVLTF.

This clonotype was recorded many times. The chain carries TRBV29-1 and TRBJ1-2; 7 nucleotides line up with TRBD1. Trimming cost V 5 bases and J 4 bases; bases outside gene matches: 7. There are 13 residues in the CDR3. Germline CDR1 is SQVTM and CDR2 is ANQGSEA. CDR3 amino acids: CSVMAGGSYGYTF. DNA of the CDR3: TGCAGCGTTATGGCAGGGGGGTCCTATGGCTACACCTTC.

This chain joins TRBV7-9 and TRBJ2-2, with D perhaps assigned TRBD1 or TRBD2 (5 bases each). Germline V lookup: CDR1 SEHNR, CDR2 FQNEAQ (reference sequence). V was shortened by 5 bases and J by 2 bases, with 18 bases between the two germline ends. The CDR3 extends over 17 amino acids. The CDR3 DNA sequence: TGTGCCAGCAGCATCCCTCGCCTGGGACGCAACACCGGGGAGCTGTTTTTT. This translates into CASSIPRLGRNTGELFF.

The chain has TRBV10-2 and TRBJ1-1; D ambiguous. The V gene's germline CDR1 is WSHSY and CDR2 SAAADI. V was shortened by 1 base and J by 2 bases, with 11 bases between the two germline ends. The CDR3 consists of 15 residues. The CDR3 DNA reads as TGCGCCAGCAGTGAGTGGTCAGCCGAAAACACTGAAGCTTTCTTT. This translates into CASSEWSAENTEAFF.